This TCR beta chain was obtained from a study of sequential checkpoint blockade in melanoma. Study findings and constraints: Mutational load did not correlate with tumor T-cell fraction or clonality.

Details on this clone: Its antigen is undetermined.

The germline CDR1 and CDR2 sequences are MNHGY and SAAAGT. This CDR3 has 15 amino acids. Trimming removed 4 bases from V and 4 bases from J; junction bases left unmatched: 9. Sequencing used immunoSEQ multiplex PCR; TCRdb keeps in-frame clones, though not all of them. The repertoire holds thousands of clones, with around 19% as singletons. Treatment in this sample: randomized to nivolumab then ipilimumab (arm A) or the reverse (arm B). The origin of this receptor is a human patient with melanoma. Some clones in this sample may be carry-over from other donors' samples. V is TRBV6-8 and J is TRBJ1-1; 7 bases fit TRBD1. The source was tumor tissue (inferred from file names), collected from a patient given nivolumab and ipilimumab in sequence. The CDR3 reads CASSSFKGGGTEAFF. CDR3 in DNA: TGTGCCAGCAGTTCCTTCAAAGGGGGCGGCACTGAAGCTTTCTTT.